The rows below give T cell receptor beta chains drawn from one sample of a study of T cell responses to AZD1222 COVID-19 vaccine. The protocol was immunoSEQ multiplex PCR, while the TCRdb copy is restricted to in-frame clones and leaves out a portion. The table shows roughly 180,000 clones, with about nine tenths occurring only once. Here the sequenced sample was peripheral blood, taken 28 days after the second AZD1222 dose. The receptor set was obtained from an adult who received the AZD1222 COVID-19 vaccine. Each CDR3 is given with its conserved first and last residue. A D gene is named only where the DNA matches it firmly. The size entry is marked missing in some rows and otherwise reads once, few, many or a size class.

D gene,J gene,clone size,V gene,CDR3 protein,CDR3 DNA
-,TRBJ1-1,-,TRBV10-2,CASSESGGWTEAFF,TGCGCCAGCAGTGAGTCGGGAGGGTGGACTGAAGCTTTCTTT
-,TRBJ1-5,-,TRBV20-1,CSASGAGLQPQHF,TGCAGTGCTAGTGGGGCAGGTCTTCAGCCCCAGCATTTT
TRBD1,TRBJ2-5,-,TRBV15,CATSRGYRGETQYF,TGTGCCACCAGCAGAGGTTACAGGGGGGAGACCCAGTACTTC
TRBD1,TRBJ1-1,-,TRBV5-1,CASSRQEGANFRAFF,TGCGCCAGCAGCCGGCAGGAGGGGGCTAACTTTCGAGCTTTCTTT
TRBD2,TRBJ2-7,-,TRBV5-1,CASSPGLVMSYEQYF,TGCGCCAGCAGCCCGGGACTAGTAATGTCCTACGAGCAGTACTTC
-,TRBJ1-1,-,TRBV5-1,CASRHRAEANTEAFF,TGCGCCAGCAGGCACCGTGCGGAGGCGAACACTGAAGCTTTCTTT
TRBD2,TRBJ2-7,-,TRBV10-3,CAIRASGMPAYEQYF,TGTGCCATCAGGGCAAGCGGGATGCCGGCCTACGAGCAGTACTTC
-,TRBJ2-1,-,TRBV5-1,CASSLRALSYNEQFF,TGCGCCAGCAGCTTGCGGGCACTTTCCTACAATGAGCAGTTCTTC
-,TRBJ1-2,-,TRBV3-1/TRBV3-2,CASSPGGGPVYGYTF,TGTGCCAGCAGCCCTGGGGGGGGGCCCGTCTATGGCTACACCTTC
-,TRBJ2-7,-,TRBV6-5,CASSYSPQAHEQYF,TGTGCCAGCAGTTACTCCCCCCAGGCCCACGAGCAGTACTTC
TRBD2,TRBJ2-5,-,TRBV2,CASKKELAGVETQYF,TGTGCCAGCAAGAAAGAACTAGCGGGAGTAGAGACCCAGTACTTC
-,TRBJ1-4,-,TRBV3-1/TRBV3-2,CASSHRGFGEKLFF,TGTGCCAGCAGCCATAGAGGATTTGGGGAAAAACTGTTTTTT
TRBD1,TRBJ1-2,-,TRBV5-1,CASSSQGLYYGYTF,TGCGCCAGCAGCTCACAGGGGCTTTACTATGGCTACACCTTC
-,TRBJ1-2,few,TRBV19,CASNAGDGYTF,TGTGCCAGTAATGCGGGGGATGGCTACACCTTC
TRBD1,TRBJ1-1,-,TRBV3-1/TRBV3-2,CASSQGTGMNTEAFF,TGTGCCAGCAGCCAGGGGACAGGGATGAACACTGAAGCTTTCTTT
-,TRBJ1-2,-,TRBV7-9,CASSLDGGTGHGYTF,TGTGCCAGCAGCTTAGATGGTGGGACGGGGCATGGCTACACCTTC
-,TRBJ1-6,-,TRBV5-1,CASSLVSGVYNSPLHF,TGCGCCAGCAGCTTGGTGTCAGGGGTATATAATTCACCCCTCCACTTT
-,TRBJ1-2,-,TRBV6-5,CASLGWANYGYTF,TGTGCCAGCCTCGGGTGGGCGAACTATGGCTACACCTTC
TRBD1,TRBJ2-3,-,TRBV25-1,CASSGQGRTDTQYF,TGTGCCAGCAGTGGACAGGGACGCACAGATACGCAGTATTTT
-,TRBJ1-1,-,TRBV6-2/TRBV6-3,CASSRGQSEAFF,TGTGCCAGCAGCCGAGGACAGTCTGAAGCTTTCTTT
TRBD1,TRBJ2-7,-,TRBV5-4,CASSDTGGADEQYF,TGTGCCAGCAGCGATACAGGGGGCGCGGACGAGCAGTACTTC
-,TRBJ2-2,once,TRBV7-3,CASSFSGGAGELFF,TGTGCCAGCAGCTTCTCGGGCGGGGCCGGGGAGCTGTTTTTT
-,TRBJ1-2,-,TRBV6-5,CASNPMQGSNYGYTF,TGTGCCAGCAACCCTATGCAGGGGTCTAACTATGGCTACACCTTC
TRBD1,TRBJ1-3,-,TRBV7-2,CASSLRGTGSGNTIYF,TGTGCCAGCAGCTTGCGAGGGACAGGCTCTGGAAACACCATATATTTT
TRBD1,TRBJ1-2,-,TRBV18,CASSPGTGALGGYTF,TGTGCCAGCTCACCGGGGACAGGGGCCTTAGGAGGCTACACCTTC
-,TRBJ2-7,-,TRBV6-5,CASSYNPGEQYF,TGTGCCAGCAGTTACAACCCGGGGGAGCAGTACTTC
TRBD1,TRBJ2-7,-,TRBV6-5,CASRTPGTGAYEQYF,TGTGCCAGCAGGACTCCCGGGACAGGGGCCTACGAGCAGTACTTC
-,TRBJ1-1,-,TRBV19,CASSQVIGPMNTEAFF,TGTGCCAGTAGTCAAGTCATCGGGCCGATGAACACTGAAGCTTTCTTT
-,TRBJ2-1,-,TRBV27,CASSLTPFGYNEQFF,TGTGCCAGCAGTTTAACCCCCTTCGGGTACAATGAGCAGTTCTTC
-,TRBJ1-1,-,TRBV7-3,CASSRGAGNTEAFF,TGTGCCAGCAGCCGCGGGGCGGGTAACACTGAAGCTTTCTTT
-,TRBJ2-3,-,TRBV15,CATSRDSPPDTQYF,TGTGCCACCAGCAGAGACAGCCCCCCAGATACGCAGTATTTT
TRBD1,TRBJ2-4,-,TRBV19,CASSPGTGGADKNIQYF,TGTGCCAGTAGCCCAGGGACAGGGGGGGCGGACAAAAACATTCAGTACTTC
-,TRBJ1-2,once,TRBV5-4,CASSRDRVNYGYTF,TGTGCCAGCAGCCGGGACCGCGTTAACTATGGCTACACCTTC
TRBD1,TRBJ1-1,few,TRBV18,CASSPRTGGGGTEAFF,TGTGCCAGCTCACCGCGGACAGGGGGCGGAGGAACTGAAGCTTTCTTT